A single sample gave rise to the 24 T cell receptor beta chains below, sequenced in a study of glioma-infiltrating T cells after dendritic cell vaccination. Sequenced by immunoSEQ multiplex PCR; TCRdb stores in-frame clones only, minus some. This repertoire shows around 96,000 clones, 79% found once; its top ten account for around 6%. This specimen was blood, taken before dendritic cell vaccination. These receptors all stem from a human donor with glioblastoma.

The chain joins TRBV7-9 to TRBJ1-2; 8 bases are a match to TRBD1. Trimming cost V 2 bases and J 1 base; bases outside gene matches: 12. The CDR3 is 18 residues long. In germline, CDR1 is SEHNR, CDR2 FQNEAQ (reference sequence). The CDR3 DNA sequence: TGTGCCAGCAGCTTAAACCAAGGGACAGGAGTTTTTAACTATGGCTACACCTTC. It yields the protein CASSLNQGTGVFNYGYTF.

This rearrangement joins TRBV28 to TRBJ2-7, with D perhaps matching TRBD1 (5 bases). Germline-derived CDR1 and CDR2 are MDHEN and SYDVKM. Trimming pared 2 bases from V and 0 bases from J, leaving 8 bases between. The CDR3 has 14 residues. CDR3 nucleotide sequence: TGTGCCAGCAGTTTAGACGGACACTCCTACGAGCAGTACTTC. Encoded protein: CASSLDGHSYEQYF.

The DNA of the CDR3 is TGTGCCAGCAGTTACTCGAACCGACTCTACGAGCAGTACTTC. This codes for CASSYSNRLYEQYF. The V gene is TRBV6-5, the J gene TRBJ2-5, with no clear D. The tail of the sequence fits TRBJ2-7 better, so the J call may be wrong. Germline values: CDR1 MNHEY, CDR2 SVGAGI. The CDR3 sequence is 14 residues long.

The J gene is TRBJ2-7, the V gene TRBV27; 9 bases match TRBD2. CDR3 size: 13 residues. Germline trimming cut 5 bases from V and 3 bases from J; bases unmatched to any gene: 2. The germline V gene encodes CDR1 MNHEY and CDR2 SMNVEV (reference sequence). The CDR3 DNA reads TGTGCCAGCAGTGTGACTAGCGGCTACGAGCAGTACTTC. This sequence encodes CASSVTSGYEQYF.

This clone was seen a single time. V usage is TRBV19 and J usage is TRBJ2-7, with TRBD1 matching 7 bases. The CDR3 runs 14 residues. The germline gives CDR1 LNHDA, CDR2 SQIVND (reference sequence). V gave up 5 bases and J gave up 5 bases; unmatched junction bases: 9. The DNA of the CDR3 is TGTGCCAGTAGTTCCTCACAGGGGATCAACGAGCAGTACTTC. This gives the protein CASSSSQGINEQYF.

The V call is TRBV7-9, the J call TRBJ1-1; D gene uncertain. The CDR3 sequence is 13 residues long. Germline V gene lookup returns CDR1 SEHNR and CDR2 FQNEAQ (reference sequence). The V gene lost 1 base and the J gene lost 10 bases, with 13 bases spanning the gap. The CDR3 loop is CASSLDSTIGAFF. The CDR3 DNA sequence: TGTGCCAGCAGCTTAGACAGCACCATAGGAGCTTTCTTT.

The chain's CDR3 is CASSPFLQGTNEKLFF. The CDR3 bases are TGTGCCAGCTCACCGTTTTTGCAGGGTACTAATGAAAAACTGTTTTTT. The chain has TRBV18 and TRBJ1-4; weak D call: TRBD1 (5 bases). Germline CDR1 is KGHSH and CDR2 is LQKENI. V was shortened by 3 bases and J by 2 bases, with 13 bases between the two germline ends. This CDR3 has 16 residues. Full variable domain (rest looked up from reference TRBV18 and TRBJ1-4): NAGVMQNPRHLVRRRGQEARLRCSPMKGHSHVYWYRQLPEEGLKFMVYLQKENIIDESGMPKERFSAEFPKEGPSILRIQQVVRGDSAAYFCASSPFLQGTNEKLFFGSGTQLSVL.

The J gene is TRBJ1-2, the V gene TRBV15, with D hard to call. The V end lost 2 bases, the J end lost 2 bases, and 6 bases lay between the germline ends. Germline CDR1 and CDR2: LNHNV and YYDKDF (reference sequence). There are 13 residues in the CDR3. In DNA, the CDR3 is TGTGCCACCAGCAGATCCGTCAACTATGGCTACACCTTC. Protein sequence: CATSRSVNYGYTF.

Ten or more counts support this clone. The genes are TRBV2 and TRBJ1-2, with D tentatively TRBD1 (6 bases). The CDR3 spans 12 residues. CDR1 and CDR2 (germline): SNHLY, FYNNEI. Trimming removed 7 bases at V and 4 bases at J, with 10 bases between. The CDR3 bases are TGTGCCAGCATGGGGGCTTTCTATGGCTACACCTTC. Translation gives CASMGAFYGYTF.

This sequence joins TRBV11-3 and TRBJ1-3, with D maybe TRBD1 (5 bases). The CDR3 loop spans 13 amino acids. Germline lookup yields CDR1 SGHNT and CDR2 YENEEA. With 6 bases removed from V and 8 bases from J, the gap between germline ends came to 14 bases. The CDR3 here is CASSPDTGDTIYF. The CDR3 DNA reads as TGTGCCAGCAGTCCGGACACAGGAGACACCATATATTTT.

The J gene is TRBJ1-1, the V gene TRBV30, with 8 bases matching TRBD1. The CDR3 contains 14 residues. Germline lookup yields CDR1 GTSNPN and CDR2 SVGIG (reference sequence). Losses at the gene ends were 4 bases for V and 3 bases for J; bases not matched to a gene: 7. CDR3 bases: TGTGCCTGGAACGGACAGGGACAGGACACTGAAGCTTTCTTT. This sequence encodes CAWNGQGQDTEAFF.

The rearrangement links TRBV5-1 to TRBJ2-7, with 8 nucleotides matching TRBD2. The CDR3 sequence is 15 residues long. V lost 2 bases and J lost 5; bases outside the gene matches: 9. Germline lookup yields CDR1 SGHRS and CDR2 YFSETQ. The CDR3 region has the DNA TGCGCCAGCAGCTTAGGGCGGGGGGTCTTCCACGAGCAGTACTTC. Encoded protein: CASSLGRGVFHEQYF.

The table lists this clone with a count of one. J is TRBJ2-7 and V is TRBV28; D is unclear. Deletions cut 5 bases from V and 2 bases from J, with 7 bases between. The CDR3 has 12 residues. Germline V gene lookup returns CDR1 MDHEN and CDR2 SYDVKM. The CDR3 protein is CASSADTYEQYF. CDR3 nucleotides: TGTGCCAGCAGTGCAGATACCTACGAGCAGTACTTC.

This chain joins TRBV5-1 and TRBJ2-5, with D possibly being TRBD1 (7 bases). This CDR3 contains 14 residues. Germline assignment: CDR1 SGHRS and CDR2 YFSETQ. The V and J ends lost 0 bases and 5 bases respectively, with 11 bases between them. CDR3 bases: TGCGCCAGCAGCTTGGGCCCAGGGGGGGAGACCCAGTACTTC. Residues: CASSLGPGGETQYF.

This clone has just one count. V and J are TRBV5-1 and TRBJ1-6; D not resolved. V was cut by 5 bases and J by 4 bases, with 10 bases left in between. This CDR3 is 14 amino acids long. Germline loops: CDR1 SGHRS, CDR2 YFSETQ. CDR3 bases: TGCGCCAGCAGTTCCGCGGAGTATAATTCACCCCTCCACTTT. As protein: CASSSAEYNSPLHF.

The count of this clone is one. The chain links TRBV27 to TRBJ2-4; TRBD2 agrees at 11 bases. The CDR3 sequence is 17 residues long. The germline V gene has CDR1 MNHEY and CDR2 SMNVEV (reference sequence). V was clipped by 4 bases and J by 7 bases; unmatched bases: 12. CDR3 bases: TGTGCCAGCAGTTCGATCTTTAGCGGGGGGGCCGGTAACATTCAGTACTTC. Its protein is CASSSIFSGGAGNIQYF.

The rearrangement uses TRBV7-3 and TRBJ2-2; 8 positions match TRBD2. Per the germline V gene, CDR1 is SGHTA and CDR2 is FQGTGA. Losses at the gene ends were 5 bases for V and 5 bases for J; bases not matched to a gene: 10. The CDR3 contains 16 residues. This chain's CDR3 is CASSPPAGEYTGELFF. CDR3 in DNA: TGTGCCAGCAGCCCCCCAGCGGGAGAGTATACCGGGGAGCTGTTTTTT.

This rearrangement joins TRBV7-2 to TRBJ2-1; 10 bases align to TRBD1. V trimming: 3 bases; J trimming: 10 bases; junction bases outside the gene matches: 9. Looked up from germline, CDR1 is SGHTA and CDR2 is FQGNSA. The CDR3 covers 15 residues. The CDR3 DNA sequence: TGTGCCAGCAGCTTCCCCGGGACAGGGGTTCGGGAGCAGTTCTTC. Protein sequence: CASSFPGTGVREQFF.

This chain connects TRBV28 to TRBJ1-5; TRBD1 matches at 8 bases. The CDR3 covers 13 residues. Germline V CDR1 and CDR2: MDHEN, SYDVKM. After removal of 4 bases from V and 4 bases from J, the junction contained 0 bases not matched to a gene. In DNA, the CDR3 is TGTGCCAGCAGTTGGACAGGGAATCAGCCCCAGCATTTT. Its protein is CASSWTGNQPQHF. Full variable domain (remainder filled in from reference TRBV28 and TRBJ1-5): DVKVTQSSRYLVKRTGEKVFLECVQDMDHENMFWYRQDPGLGLRLIYFSYDVKMKEKGDIPEGYSVSREKKERFSLILESASTNQTSMYLCASSWTGNQPQHFGDGTRLSIL.

The chain employs TRBV2 and TRBJ2-7; D is possibly TRBD1 (5 bases). Between the trimmed V and J ends, which lost 2 bases and 7 bases, there was a span of 27 bases. Germline CDR1 SNHLY, CDR2 FYNNEI. The CDR3 is made up of 18 amino acids. CDR3 nucleotide sequence: TGTGCCAGCAGTGAACCTTCAAGCTCGTGGCAGGGTACTGGAGAGCAGTACTTC. Translated: CASSEPSSSWQGTGEQYF.

The chain links TRBV6-1 to TRBJ2-2, with a weak D call TRBD1 (6 bases). The V end was cut by 1 base, the J end by 2 bases, with 17 bases between. Germline CDR1 MNHNS, CDR2 SASEGT. This CDR3 spans 18 amino acids. This CDR3 is CASSEGWLGAFNTGELFF. The DNA of the CDR3 is TGTGCCAGCAGTGAAGGTTGGTTGGGGGCCTTCAACACCGGGGAGCTGTTTTTT.

The chain uses TRBV7-9 and TRBJ2-5, with TRBD1 identical over 7 bases. Germline assignment: CDR1 SEHNR and CDR2 FQNEAQ (reference sequence). The CDR3 loop spans 14 amino acids. V shed 3 bases and J 4 bases; nucleotides not matched to a gene: 5. CDR3 residues: CASSFEGQSETQYF. CDR3 nucleotide sequence: TGTGCCAGCAGCTTCGAGGGACAGTCAGAGACCCAGTACTTC.

The chain has TRBV5-6 and TRBJ2-2; D might be TRBD2 (5 bases). V lost 6 bases and J 2 bases, leaving 14 bases between the germline ends. Germline CDR1 and CDR2: SGHDT and YYEEEE. The CDR3 consists of 15 residues. The CDR3 reads CASTRTLTNTGELFF. The DNA for the CDR3 is TGTGCCAGCACCCGGACTTTAACCAACACCGGGGAGCTGTTTTTT.

V gene TRBV5-1 combines with J gene TRBJ2-7; 7 bases fit TRBD1. The trim removed 4 bases at V and 5 bases at J, leaving 9 bases unmatched. Germline V gene data show CDR1 as SGHRS and CDR2 as YFSETQ. This CDR3 has 14 residues. This CDR3 reads CASSPRDSGNEQYF. The CDR3 bases are TGCGCCAGCAGCCCTCGGGACAGTGGAAACGAGCAGTACTTC.